This TCR beta chain was captured by sequencing in a study of blood T cell repertoires in COVID-19. Across the study: Sites in the United States, Italy and Spain provided acute and convalescent COVID-19 samples. PBMCs, B-cell-depleted T cells, or T cells provided the cDNA or gDNA that made up the material.

Authors' processing steps: Scientists estimated how many nucleated cells there were by amplifying reference gene primers. The data were produced by immunoSEQ multiplex PCR, yet TCRdb's version contains in-frame clones alone and is incomplete. D and trimming were read from the DNA, whereas the V and J calls and clone size are those reported in that table. This sample yields under 250,000 clones, of which 88% are seen a single time; approximately 1.3% belongs to the top ten. The sequencing sample was made of peripheral blood. This clonotype originated in a man older than 75 with acute or convalescent COVID-19.

CDR3 amino acids: CASSYQGSGANVLTF. The CDR3 bases are TGTGCCAGCAGCTACCAGGGTTCTGGGGCCAACGTCCTGACTTTC. This chain connects TRBV11-2 to TRBJ2-6; weak D call: TRBD1 (5 bases). Trimming shortened V by 4 bases and J by 1 base, and 8 bases separated the two germline ends. Germline CDR1 and CDR2: SGHAT and FQNNGV. This CDR3 spans 15 amino acids. The entire variable domain, with the rest obtained from reference TRBV11-2 and TRBJ2-6, is as follows: EAGVAQSPRYKIIEKRQSVAFWCNPISGHATLYWYQQILGQGPKLLIQFQNNGVVDDSQLPKDRFSAERLKGVDSTLKIQPAKLEDSAVYLCASSYQGSGANVLTFGAGSRLTVL.